Reported below is one T cell receptor (beta chain). Its antigen remains unidentified. V lost 6 bases to trimming and J lost 0 bases; unmatched junction nucleotides: 10. The CDR3 has 16 residues. Germline CDR1 SQVTM, CDR2 ANQGSEA. Here immunoSEQ multiplex PCR was the method, and the copy in TCRdb shows in-frame clones only, minus some. The sample lists tens of thousands of clones; 80% to 90% were seen once. The source of the sample is a study of a mutant IDH1 vaccine in newly diagnosed glioma. Across the study: Patients' prior therapy spanned radiotherapy, temozolomide, or both; most underwent both.

Specified time point: week 35, safety follow-up. Every single dose of the vaccine, 300 ug of mutant IDH1 20-mer peptide, came with topical imiquimod. The rearrangement joins TRBV29-1 to TRBJ2-3; 9 nucleotides line up with TRBD1. This receptor was obtained from a middle-aged man with glioma. Source: PBMCs, taken from a glioma patient whose treatment included an IDH1 peptide vaccine. This CDR3 is CSVLPRQGVSTDTQYF. The DNA of the CDR3 is TGCAGCGTCCTACCCCGACAGGGGGTGAGCACAGATACGCAGTATTTT.